The 10 T cell receptor beta chains given below trace back to one sample, sequenced in a study of blood T cell repertoires in COVID-19. TCRdb keeps only in-frame clones here, not all; method: immunoSEQ multiplex PCR. This table has under 50,000 clones, roughly nine tenths appearing once. Sequenced: peripheral blood. Every receptor here comes from a man between 65 and 80 years old with active COVID-19.

V gene TRBV7-9 combines with J gene TRBJ2-6; TRBD2 is a possible D gene (6 bases). The length of the CDR3 is 16 residues. CDR1 and CDR2 from the germline V gene are SEHNR and FQNEAQ (reference sequence). Trimming cost V 7 bases and J 0 bases, with 13 bases left between them. DNA of the CDR3: TGTGCCAGCACAGGAGGGGCCCTCTCTGGGGCCAACGTCCTGACTTTC. Its protein product is CASTGGALSGANVLTF.

The chain recombines TRBV6-5 with TRBJ2-3; D gene unclear. The ends were cut back, 0 bases at V and 2 bases at J, with 12 bases in the middle. The CDR3 covers 16 residues. Germline V gene sequence: CDR1 MNHEY, CDR2 SVGAGI. As DNA, the CDR3 is TGTGCCAGCAGTTACTCGTGGCTAGATTACACAGATACGCAGTATTTT. Translating it yields CASSYSWLDYTDTQYF.

The DNA of the CDR3 is TGTGCCAGCAGCTTACGAACAGGGAACACTGAAGCTTTCTTT. It encodes CASSLRTGNTEAFF. This sequence joins TRBV7-6 and TRBJ1-1, with a possible D match to TRBD1 (5 bases). The V end was cut by 2 bases, the J end by 1 base, with 8 bases between. Germline V gene sequence: CDR1 SGHVS, CDR2 FNYEAQ. The CDR3 totals 14 residues.

The chain links TRBV9 to TRBJ2-1, with TRBD1 identical over 9 bases. CDR1 SGDLS and CDR2 YYNGEE come from the germline V gene. J gave up 0 bases and V 3 bases, and 13 bases lay outside the gene matches. The CDR3 consists of 19 residues. The CDR3 DNA sequence: TGTGCCAGCAGCGCAGACAGGGGGGAGGACAGGGGCTCCTACAATGAGCAGTTCTTC. It encodes CASSADRGEDRGSYNEQFF.

The rearrangement uses TRBV7-9 and TRBJ2-7; D unclear. The CDR3 covers 13 residues. Germline V gene lookup returns CDR1 SEHNR and CDR2 FQNEAQ (reference sequence). V gave up 5 bases and J gave up 4 bases, with 12 bases separating them. The CDR3 here is CASSLGLSYEQYF. CDR3 sequence (DNA): TGTGCCAGCAGCCTCGGTCTCTCGTACGAGCAGTACTTC.

This sequence joins TRBV4-3 and TRBJ1-4; D might be TRBD1 (6 bases). The CDR3 contains 17 residues. Between the trimmed V and J ends, which lost 0 bases and 3 bases, there was a span of 14 bases. The germline V gene has CDR1 LGHNA and CDR2 YSLEER. DNA for the CDR3: TGCGCCAGCAGCCAAGATCTGGTCGAGGGGGCTAATGAAAAACTGTTTTTT. It specifies CASSQDLVEGANEKLFF.

The genes are TRBV27 and TRBJ1-4; possibly TRBD1 for D (6 bases). Germline values: CDR1 MNHEY, CDR2 SMNVEV (reference sequence). Trimming took off 3 bases at V and 8 bases at J, with 10 bases between the two ends. This CDR3 spans 13 amino acids. CDR3 protein: CASSFLDREKLFF. CDR3 nucleotides: TGTGCCAGCAGTTTTCTCGACAGGGAAAAACTGTTTTTT.

V and J are TRBV5-8 and TRBJ2-5; 7 bases map to TRBD2. CDR1 SGHTS and CDR2 YDEGEE come from the germline V gene. CDR3 size: 16 residues. Trimming removed 4 bases from V and 3 bases from J; junction bases left unmatched: 12. Here the CDR3 DNA reads TGTGCCAGCAGCCCCGGCCTAGCGGAGAAGGAAGAGACCCAGTACTTC. Translation: CASSPGLAEKEETQYF.

This chain joins TRBV28 and TRBJ2-5; a possible D gene is TRBD2 (6 bases). The CDR3 loop spans 15 amino acids. CDR1 and CDR2 from the germline V gene are MDHEN and SYDVKM. With 6 bases removed from V and 1 base from J, the gap between germline ends came to 15 bases. The CDR3 here is CASRGRIGPQETQYF. The CDR3 DNA is TGTGCCAGCAGGGGGAGGATTGGTCCCCAAGAGACCCAGTACTTC.

This clone came up once. The chain employs TRBV5-4 and TRBJ2-3; 7 positions match TRBD2. V shed 5 bases, J shed 5 bases, and the junction held 5 bases outside the gene matches. The V gene's germline CDR1 is SGHNT and CDR2 YYREEE (reference sequence). The CDR3 runs to 13 residues. CDR3: CASRGGGIDTQYF. CDR3 nucleotide sequence: TGTGCCAGCAGAGGCGGGGGAATAGATACGCAGTATTTT.